In this sample, the clone carrying this T cell receptor beta chain turned up a few times. The antigen is unknown. The sample belongs to a study of T and B cells in COVID-19 patients. Study-wide context: Of 20 to 25 active-infection patients, 15 to 18 carried comorbidities linked to unfavorable COVID-19 outcome.

From blood, roughly 220-550 ng of genomic DNA served as TRB template. Study observations and caveats: Sorted SARS-CoV-2-responsive or tetramer+ T cells and CD4+, regulatory and CD8+ subsets were not yet sequenced. Active COVID-19 showed highly clonal TRB repertoires; recovery showed diversity and richness above healthy donors. In COVID-19 patients, T cell receptor beta variable and joining gene use was reportedly strongly skewed.

BIOMED2 TRB-A/B primer pools were used in multiplex TRB PCR. TCRdb reprocessed the multiplex PCR reads via MiXCR and lists one record per CDR3 protein. The table records about 3,800 distinct CDR3 sequences, roughly a quarter of them present only once. What was sequenced was blood. The origin of this receptor is a human donor with active COVID-19.

CDR3 coding DNA: TGTGCCAGCAGTATACTGCCTAGGGGGGATGGCTACACCTTC. Amino acid sequence: CASSILPRGDGYTF. The chain has TRBV12-3 or TRBV12-4 and TRBJ1-2, with a weak D call TRBD1 (6 bases). The CDR3 covers 14 residues. Trimming removed 5 bases from V and 6 bases from J, with 16 bases in between.